The 25 T cell receptor beta chains reported below all come from one sample, sequenced in a study of cytomegalovirus exposure and HLA in healthy donors. In the PCR, 60 Vbeta and 13 Jbeta primers were used. Clones were sequenced by immunoSEQ multiplex PCR, and TCRdb holds only the in-frame ones, with some missing. The sample has about 130,000 clones, 60% to 75% seen once. The sequencing input was PBMCs. These receptors were taken from a human donor in good health.

The CDR3 loop is CASSLALAGGYNEQFF. The CDR3 nucleotides are TGTGCCAGCAGCTTAGCGCTAGCGGGAGGCTACAATGAGCAGTTCTTC. The chain is built from TRBV7-9 and TRBJ2-1; 11 nucleotides line up with TRBD2. CDR1 and CDR2 from the germline V gene are SEHNR and FQNEAQ (reference sequence). Trimming cost V 0 bases and J 3 bases; bases outside gene matches: 1. CDR3 length: 16 amino acids. Full variable domain (outside the CDR3, taken from reference TRBV7-9 and TRBJ2-1): DTGVSQNPRHKITKRGQNVTFRCDPISEHNRLYWYRQTLGQGPEFLTYFQNEAQLEKSRLLSDRFSAERPKGSFSTLEIQRTEQGDSAMYLCASSLALAGGYNEQFFGPGTRLTVL.

The rearrangement links TRBV10-3 to TRBJ2-6; D call uncertain. The V gene's germline CDR1 is ENHRY and CDR2 SYGVKD. Trimming cost V 0 bases and J 4 bases, with 7 bases left between them. This CDR3 contains 15 residues. The CDR3 DNA is TGTGCCATCAGTGAGTCTTGGAGCGGGGCCAACGTCCTGACTTTC. Translation: CAISESWSGANVLTF.

This sequence joins TRBV5-1 and TRBJ2-7; TRBD2 matches 8 bases. CDR3 size: 16 residues. Germline V gene data show CDR1 as SGHRS and CDR2 as YFSETQ. V lost 0 bases, J lost 4 bases, and 9 bases stayed unmatched. CDR3 sequence reads: CASSLGLATGLYEQYF. The CDR3, as DNA: TGCGCCAGCAGCTTGGGACTAGCGACCGGGTTGTACGAGCAGTACTTC.

This clone has only a few counts. The chain employs TRBV5-8 and TRBJ2-6; D is perhaps TRBD2 (5 bases). The V gene lost 4 bases and the J gene lost 0 bases, with 8 bases spanning the gap. Germline V CDR1 and CDR2: SGHTS, YDEGEE. The CDR3 consists of 15 residues. The CDR3 region has the DNA TGTGCCAGCAGCCACGGGGACTCTGGGGCCAACGTCCTGACTTTC. It codes for CASSHGDSGANVLTF.

This sequence joins TRBV18 and TRBJ1-1, with a tentative D call TRBD1 (5 bases). V gave up 0 bases and J gave up 5 bases, with 10 bases separating them. The CDR3 runs to 14 residues. CDR1 and CDR2 (germline): KGHSH, LQKENI. The CDR3 DNA is TGTGCCAGCTCACCACCGTCCAGGGCGACTGAAGCTTTCTTT. Its protein product is CASSPPSRATEAFF.

J is TRBJ2-1 and V is TRBV11-3, with D maybe TRBD2 (5 bases). The CDR3 extends over 15 amino acids. V lost 2 bases to trimming and J lost 2 bases, with 10 bases between them. Germline assignment: CDR1 SGHNT and CDR2 YENEEA. CDR3 DNA: TGTGCCAGCAGCTTAAATTCAGCGGCCTACAATGAGCAGTTCTTC. Protein: CASSLNSAAYNEQFF.

The genes are TRBV2 and TRBJ2-5; TRBD2 is a possible D gene (5 bases). Trimming pared 1 base from V and 1 base from J, leaving 13 bases between. CDR1 and CDR2 from the germline V gene are SNHLY and FYNNEI. The CDR3 sequence is 16 residues long. CDR3 in amino acids: CASSEDGVPVQETQYF. Written as DNA, the CDR3 is TGTGCCAGCAGTGAAGACGGGGTCCCCGTCCAAGAGACCCAGTACTTC.

The chain links TRBV28 to TRBJ2-7; weak D call: TRBD2 (6 bases). CDR3 length: 13 amino acids. Germline V gene lookup returns CDR1 MDHEN and CDR2 SYDVKM. Trimming left V 3 bases short and J 6 bases short, with 12 bases between. The CDR3 bases are TGTGCCAGCAGTTTCTCCGGAGGGTCCGAGCAGTACTTC. Residues: CASSFSGGSEQYF.

The chain couples TRBV5-1 to TRBJ2-7, with TRBD2 matching 10 bases. The CDR3 sequence is 15 residues long. With V trimmed by 3 bases and J by 0 bases, 3 bases remained unmatched. CDR1 and CDR2 (germline): SGHRS, YFSETQ. CDR3 protein: CASSSRLAGSYEQYF. CDR3 bases: TGCGCCAGCAGCTCCAGACTAGCGGGCTCCTACGAGCAGTACTTC. The full variable domain, its missing parts supplied by reference TRBV5-1 and TRBJ2-7, is KAGVTQTPRYLIKTRGQQVTLSCSPISGHRSVSWYQQTPGQGLQFLFEYFSETQRNKGNFPGRFSGRQFSNSRSEMNVSTLELGDSALYLCASSSRLAGSYEQYFGPGTRLTVT.

V is TRBV28 and J is TRBJ2-1, with a tentative D call TRBD2 (5 bases). The germline gives CDR1 MDHEN, CDR2 SYDVKM. The CDR3 is made up of 16 amino acids. V dropped 5 bases and J dropped 1 base, with 15 bases sitting between them. CDR3 amino acids: CASSPPWQRSYNEQFF. The CDR3 nucleotides read TGTGCCAGCAGTCCCCCCTGGCAGCGGTCCTACAATGAGCAGTTCTTC.

The rearrangement links TRBV9 to TRBJ2-3; a possible D gene is TRBD2 (6 bases). V shed 0 bases and J shed 4 bases, with 9 bases lying between them. Germline values: CDR1 SGDLS, CDR2 YYNGEE. CDR3 length equals 14 residues. The CDR3 region is CASSVVGEADTQYF. CDR3 sequence (DNA): TGTGCCAGCAGCGTAGTTGGGGAGGCAGATACGCAGTATTTT.

This clone was seen more than once but under ten times. The chain couples TRBV5-1 to TRBJ1-3, with unresolved D. Germline V gene lookup returns CDR1 SGHRS and CDR2 YFSETQ. V shed 6 bases and J shed 0 bases, with 10 bases lying between them. This CDR3 spans 14 amino acids. The CDR3 protein is CASKRSNSGNTIYF. The DNA for the CDR3 is TGCGCCAGCAAGAGATCCAACTCTGGAAACACCATATATTTT.

V is TRBV9 and J is TRBJ1-2; weak D call: TRBD1 (6 bases). V shed 1 base and J shed 10 bases, with 11 bases lying between them. The CDR3 has 12 residues. Germline CDR1 is SGDLS and CDR2 is YYNGEE. CDR3 region: CASSVTSGDYTF. CDR3 in DNA: TGTGCCAGCAGCGTAACCTCAGGGGACTACACCTTC.

J is TRBJ2-7 and V is TRBV11-3; the D gene is possibly TRBD1 (5 bases). This CDR3 has 15 amino acids. V was cut by 5 bases and J by 2 bases, with 16 bases left in between. Looked up from germline, CDR1 is SGHNT and CDR2 is YENEEA. CDR3 sequence (DNA): TGTGCCAGCAGCCCATTGGGGCTAGACGCCTACGAGCAGTACTTC. This encodes CASSPLGLDAYEQYF.

The chain has TRBV7-9 and TRBJ2-7; TRBD1 agrees at 8 bases. This CDR3 comprises 16 residues. Germline-derived CDR1 and CDR2 are SEHNR and FQNEAQ (reference sequence). With V trimmed by 4 bases and J by 2 bases, 10 bases remained unmatched. In DNA, the CDR3 is TGTGCCAGCAGCTACTTGACAGGGGTCCAAGCCTACGAGCAGTACTTC. Its translation is CASSYLTGVQAYEQYF.

V gene TRBV7-9 combines with J gene TRBJ2-7, with D possibly matching TRBD2 (6 bases). The CDR3 runs to 14 residues. CDR1 and CDR2 from the germline V gene are SEHNR and FQNEAQ (reference sequence). V lost 2 bases and J 3 bases, leaving 11 bases between the germline ends. CDR3 in DNA: TGTGCCAGCAGCTTATCTAGCGCCTACTACGAGCAGTACTTC. Residues: CASSLSSAYYEQYF.

V gene TRBV28 combines with J gene TRBJ2-7, with D hard to call. V was cut by 6 bases and J by 6 bases, with 9 bases left in between. Germline loops: CDR1 MDHEN, CDR2 SYDVKM. There are 11 residues in the CDR3. The CDR3 is CASRGVSEQYF. The CDR3 DNA sequence: TGTGCCAGCAGAGGAGTCTCCGAGCAGTACTTC.

V is TRBV12-5 and J is TRBJ2-1, with TRBD2 as a possible D gene (5 bases). The germline CDR1 and CDR2 sequences are LGHNT and FRNRAP. This CDR3 spans 13 amino acids. The CDR3 spells CAHLLRAYNEQFF. Here the CDR3 DNA reads TGTGCCCACCTTTTGCGGGCCTACAATGAGCAGTTCTTC.

The gene calls are TRBV4-1 and TRBJ1-5; D may be TRBD1 (5 bases). V lost 0 bases and J lost 3, with 9 bases in between. Germline V gene data show CDR1 as MGHRA and CDR2 as YSYEKL. The CDR3 covers 15 residues. This CDR3 is CASSQDGRDNQPQHF. The DNA for the CDR3 is TGCGCCAGCAGCCAAGATGGCAGGGACAATCAGCCCCAGCATTTT.

The chain recombines TRBV7-2 with TRBJ1-2; 7 bases align to TRBD1. CDR3 size: 14 residues. V shed 3 bases, J shed 3 bases, and the junction held 4 bases outside the gene matches. Germline lookup yields CDR1 SGHTA and CDR2 FQGNSA. Written as DNA, the CDR3 is TGTGCCAGCAGCTTCGGCAGGGGGGACTATGGCTACACCTTC. This translates into CASSFGRGDYGYTF.

In this sample, this clone turned up a few times. This chain links TRBV27 with TRBJ2-7; possible D gene TRBD2, 6 bases. The CDR3 sequence is 14 residues long. V dropped 3 bases and J dropped 1 base, with 10 bases sitting between them. CDR1 and CDR2 from the germline V gene are MNHEY and SMNVEV (reference sequence). As DNA, the CDR3 is TGTGCCAGCAGTTTGTCGGGGAGGTCCTACGAGCAGTACTTC. It is translated as CASSLSGRSYEQYF.

The gene calls are TRBV10-1 and TRBJ2-1, with 10 positions matching TRBD2. Germline CDR1 and CDR2: WNHNN and SYGVQD (reference sequence). J was trimmed by 6 bases and V by 0 bases; bases with no gene match: 5. This CDR3 contains 16 residues. CDR3 sequence reads: CASSESKPSGSNEQFF. In DNA form, the CDR3 reads TGCGCCAGCAGTGAGTCGAAACCTAGCGGGAGCAATGAGCAGTTCTTC.

The chain employs TRBV7-2 and TRBJ2-2, with 7 bases lining up with TRBD1. Germline-derived CDR1 and CDR2 are SGHTA and FQGNSA. Unmatched junction bases numbered 6, after V lost 2 bases and J lost 0 bases. The CDR3 has 17 residues. The CDR3 loop is CASSLTVDRANTGELFF. The CDR3 coding sequence is TGTGCCAGCAGCTTAACCGTCGACAGGGCGAACACCGGGGAGCTGTTTTTT.

The rearrangement links TRBV7-3 to TRBJ2-3, with 7 bases identical to TRBD2. Germline CDR1 is SGHTA and CDR2 is FQGTGA. Germline trimming cut 5 bases from V and 0 bases from J; bases unmatched to any gene: 8. The CDR3 length is 16 residues. The CDR3 nucleotides are TGTGCCAGCAGCGTAGCGGGTACCTCTAGCACAGATACGCAGTATTTT. Protein product: CASSVAGTSSTDTQYF. Using reference TRBV7-3 and TRBJ2-3 for the parts outside the CDR3, the full variable domain is GAGVSQTPSNKVTEKGKYVELRCDPISGHTALYWYRQSLGQGPEFLIYFQGTGAADDSGLPNDRFFAVRPEGSVSTLKIQRTERGDSAVYLCASSVAGTSSTDTQYFGPGTRLTVL.

This clone appeared once. The J gene is TRBJ2-1, the V gene TRBV27, with D perhaps matching TRBD1 (5 bases). V was trimmed by 6 bases and J by 8 bases, leaving 11 bases between them. The CDR3 contains 12 residues. Germline loops: CDR1 MNHEY, CDR2 SMNVEV (reference sequence). The CDR3 protein is CASRGRAYEQFF. CDR3 DNA sequence: TGTGCCAGCAGAGGCAGGGCATATGAGCAGTTCTTC.